Each of the 21 T cell receptor beta chains below was sequenced from the same sample in a study of T cells after yellow fever vaccination. TCRdb analysed the 5' RACE reads with MiXCR anew, one entry per CDR3 protein. The sample includes about 58,000 distinct CDR3 sequences, approximately 6.5% of them seen just once. The sample was CD8+ T cells sorted from PBMCs, taken on the day of the first yellow fever vaccination. Receptors originate from a man younger than 30 who received the YFV17D yellow fever vaccine.

The gene calls are TRBV29-1 and TRBJ2-2; 8 nucleotides align to TRBD1. Per germline, CDR1 SQVTM and CDR2 ANQGSEA. Unmatched junction bases numbered 6, after V lost 3 bases and J lost 6 bases. The CDR3 is 14 amino acids. The CDR3 bases are TGCAGCGTTGACCAGGGGGCGGGTCCCGGGGAGCTGTTTTTT. It encodes CSVDQGAGPGELFF.

This clonotype was observed a handful of times. The chain carries TRBV3-1 and TRBJ2-3; D might be TRBD2 (5 bases). This CDR3 is built from 16 residues. Germline V CDR1 and CDR2: LGHDT, YNNKEL (reference sequence). The V end lost 4 bases, the J end lost 4 bases, and 18 bases lay between the germline ends. As DNA, the CDR3 is TGTGCCAGCAGCCCAATCGGGGAAGTGAGAGCAGATACGCAGTATTTT. Translation gives CASSPIGEVRADTQYF.

In this sample, this clonotype turned up a few times. V and J are TRBV7-2 and TRBJ2-7; 11 bases line up with TRBD1. Germline V gene data show CDR1 as SGHTA and CDR2 as FQGNSA. The CDR3 length is 15 residues. The V and J ends lost 4 bases and 7 bases, in that order; junction bases with no gene match: 9. This CDR3 is CASSSRDRGDYEQYV. CDR3 sequence (DNA): TGTGCCAGCAGCTCGAGGGACAGGGGGGACTATGAGCAGTACGTC.

J is TRBJ2-1 and V is TRBV13; 8 nucleotides align to TRBD1. V lost 5 bases and J lost 0; bases outside the gene matches: 6. Germline loops: CDR1 PRHDT, CDR2 FYEKMQ (reference sequence). This CDR3 has 16 amino acids. CDR3 nucleotides: TGTGCCAGCAGCCTTCGACAGGGGCCCTCCTACAATGAGCAGTTCTTC. Its translation is CASSLRQGPSYNEQFF. The full variable domain, rest sourced from reference TRBV13 and TRBJ2-1, is AAGVIQSPRHLIKEKRETATLKCYPIPRHDTVYWYQQGPGQDPQFLISFYEKMQSDKGSIPDRFSAQQFSDYHSELNMSSLELGDSALYFCASSLRQGPSYNEQFFGPGTRLTVL.

The chain joins TRBV6-1 to TRBJ2-7, with 9 bases aligning to TRBD1. Looked up from germline, CDR1 is MNHNS and CDR2 is SASEGT. The CDR3 is made up of 17 amino acids. Losses at the gene ends were 5 bases for V and 6 bases for J; bases not matched to a gene: 17. CDR3: CASSPGGWGQGEREQYV. CDR3 DNA sequence: TGTGCCAGCAGTCCCGGGGGATGGGGACAGGGTGAACGCGAGCAGTACGTC.

In its sample, this clonotype was seen a few times. The chain joins TRBV4-1 to TRBJ2-5, with D perhaps TRBD2 (7 bases). This CDR3 region has 13 residues. The V end was cut by 1 base, the J end by 5 bases, with 8 bases between. The germline gives CDR1 MGHRA, CDR2 YSYEKL. Here the CDR3 reads CASSQGGGETQYF. The DNA of the CDR3 is TGCGCCAGCAGCCAAGGGGGGGGCGAGACCCAGTACTTC.

This clonotype was picked up a small number of times. The rearrangement joins TRBV5-1 to TRBJ2-3; 8 nucleotides align to TRBD2. The CDR3 totals 17 residues. J lost 5 bases, V lost 6 bases, and 17 bases had no gene match. Germline CDR1 reads SGHRS; CDR2 reads YFSETQ. CDR3 in amino acids: CASTPPSGGPGRDTQYF. Here the CDR3 DNA reads TGCGCCAGCACTCCCCCCTCGGGGGGGCCGGGTAGAGATACGCAGTATTTT.

The table lists this clonotype with a few counts. CDR3 in amino acids: CASSPLWSTGELFF. The CDR3 bases are TGCGCCAGCAGCCCCCTCTGGTCCACCGGGGAGCTGTTTTTT. The V call is TRBV5-1, the J call TRBJ2-2, with D unclear. The CDR3 spans 14 residues. Germline V gives CDR1 SGHRS, CDR2 YFSETQ. V dropped 4 bases and J dropped 4 bases, with 11 bases sitting between them.

This clonotype was observed a handful of times. The rearrangement links TRBV3-1 to TRBJ1-4; possible D gene TRBD1, 6 bases. Germline lookup yields CDR1 LGHDT and CDR2 YNNKEL (reference sequence). The CDR3 spans 17 residues. The V end was cut by 3 bases, the J end by 5 bases, with 19 bases between. In nucleotides, the CDR3 is TGTGCCAGCAGCCAGAGAAAGGGAACAGGGTTAAATGAAAAACTGTTTTTT. Translation gives CASSQRKGTGLNEKLFF.

This clonotype was seen a few times. The gene calls are TRBV7-8 and TRBJ2-1; D is undetermined. The CDR3 is 15 residues long. The ends were cut back, 1 base at V and 5 bases at J, with 12 bases in the middle. Germline loops: CDR1 SGHVS, CDR2 FQNEAQ. CDR3 amino acids: CASSLVLGLDNEQFF. The CDR3 DNA reads as TGTGCCAGCAGCTTAGTGTTGGGATTGGACAATGAGCAGTTCTTC.

This chain connects TRBV6-1 to TRBJ2-3, with no clear D. From germline, CDR1 is MNHNS and CDR2 SASEGT. Trimming took 7 bases from V and 2 from J, leaving 7 bases between them. CDR3 length: 12 residues. For the CDR3, the DNA is TGTGCCAGCACCGCATTCACAGATACGCAGTATTTT. As protein: CASTAFTDTQYF.

J is TRBJ1-1 and V is TRBV4-1; D gene unclear. Germline CDR1 reads MGHRA; CDR2 reads YSYEKL. This CDR3 spans 13 amino acids. With 4 bases removed from V and 7 bases from J, the gap between germline ends came to 13 bases. This CDR3 is CASSLRAGNEAFF. The CDR3 region has the DNA TGCGCCAGCAGCCTCCGGGCGGGCAATGAAGCTTTCTTT.

This clonotype appeared many times. This chain joins TRBV5-1 and TRBJ2-5; 15 bases match TRBD2. The CDR3 runs to 17 residues. The germline V gene encodes CDR1 SGHRS and CDR2 YFSETQ. V lost 1 base and J lost 5; bases outside the gene matches: 6. CDR3 amino acids: CASSLRTSGGAEETQYF. DNA of the CDR3: TGCGCCAGCAGCTTGAGGACTAGCGGGGGGGCTGAGGAGACCCAGTACTTC.

This chain links TRBV4-1 with TRBJ1-2; D is uncertain. Germline values: CDR1 MGHRA, CDR2 YSYEKL. The ends were cut back, 1 base at V and 1 base at J, with 10 bases in the middle. This CDR3 comprises 15 residues. CDR3 protein: CASSQVGRFNYGYTF. In DNA, the CDR3 is TGCGCCAGCAGCCAAGTTGGCAGATTTAACTATGGCTACACCTTC.

This chain links TRBV5-4 with TRBJ2-7, with D hard to call. CDR3 size: 15 residues. The germline V gene encodes CDR1 SGHNT and CDR2 YYREEE (reference sequence). Trimming took 6 bases from V and 4 from J, leaving 20 bases between them. The CDR3 protein is CASIAPGLASYEQYV. The CDR3 bases are TGTGCCAGCATCGCACCTGGGCTTGCTTCGTACGAGCAGTACGTC.

This clonotype has just a few counts. The chain joins TRBV7-2 to TRBJ1-2; D unclear. Trimming removed 5 bases at V and 7 bases at J, with 14 bases between. From germline, CDR1 is SGHTA and CDR2 FQGNSA. The CDR3 consists of 13 residues. For the CDR3, the DNA is TGTGCCAGCAGCGTCGGGAAGAAAAGTGGCTACACCTTC. This codes for CASSVGKKSGYTF.

The sample holds many counts of this clonotype. The chain couples TRBV12-3 or TRBV12-4 to TRBJ1-5, with 10 bases matching TRBD1. J was trimmed by 5 bases and V by 6 bases; bases with no gene match: 4. This CDR3 contains 14 residues. The CDR3 DNA reads as TGTGCCAGCAGACGGACAGGGGGTCATCAGCCCCAGCATTTT. It specifies CASRRTGGHQPQHF.

This clonotype came up many times. V is TRBV29-1 and J is TRBJ2-1; 9 bases align to TRBD2. There are 13 residues in the CDR3. Unmatched junction bases numbered 3, after V lost 5 bases and J lost 4 bases. Germline CDR1 SQVTM, CDR2 ANQGSEA. The CDR3: CSVTAGGYNEQFF. In DNA, the CDR3 is TGCAGCGTTACAGCGGGGGGATACAATGAGCAGTTCTTC.

This clonotype was detected only a few times. This chain connects TRBV28 to TRBJ2-1; a possible D gene is TRBD1 (6 bases). This CDR3 is built from 15 residues. Looked up from germline, CDR1 is MDHEN and CDR2 is SYDVKM. V was shortened by 5 bases and J by 3 bases, with 14 bases between the two germline ends. The CDR3 loop is CASSPPWDNYNEQFF. The CDR3 DNA follows: TGTGCCAGCAGTCCCCCATGGGACAACTACAATGAGCAGTTCTTC.

This clonotype was observed at least ten times. The chain links TRBV20-1 to TRBJ2-7, with TRBD2 matching 9 bases. Germline CDR1 and CDR2: DFQATT and SNEGSKA (reference sequence). The trim removed 1 base at V and 2 bases at J, leaving 3 bases unmatched. This CDR3 is 14 amino acids long. CDR3 amino acids: CSARVAGDTYEQYV. Here the CDR3 DNA reads TGCAGTGCTAGAGTAGCGGGGGATACCTACGAGCAGTACGTC.

This clonotype was counted ten times or more. The rearrangement links TRBV6-5 to TRBJ2-7; D is uncertain. CDR3 length equals 12 residues. Trimming pared 1 base from V and 5 bases from J, leaving 6 bases between. Germline assignment: CDR1 MNHEY and CDR2 SVGAGI. Here the CDR3 reads CASSYLWDEQYF. DNA of the CDR3: TGTGCCAGCAGTTACTTGTGGGACGAGCAGTACTTC.